This T cell receptor (beta chain) was observed in a study of neurological immune-mediated disorders. General study points: CDR3 amino acid sequences of expanded clones were not shared across subjects, a result suggesting private repertoires in all groups.

CDR3 length equals 14 residues. The T cells used for sorted libraries numbered roughly 1 million, either CD4+ or CD8+. There are many counts of this clonotype. Its antigen is unidentified. Synthesis of cDNA was performed by 5'RACE using 10-nucleotide random UMIs. The output of every sequencing run, over 180 million TCR-beta sequences, came from 15-18 subjects. Each CDR3 protein gets one entry after TCRdb re-called the 5' RACE reads with MiXCR. The profile shows some 16,000 distinct CDR3 sequences, 7% to 9.5% of them singletons. The clonotype comes from a man aged 50 or older in good health. The sample comprised CD8+ T cells from blood. This sequence joins TRBV21-1 and TRBJ2-3. TRBV21-1 is a known pseudogene. CDR3 residues: CASSKTTATDTQYF. DNA for the CDR3: TGTGCCAGCAGCAAAACCACAGCAACAGATACGCAGTATTTT.